This section outlines one T cell receptor (beta chain) sequence together with its context. What it binds is unknown. The record originates from a study of T cell responses to AZD1222 COVID-19 vaccine. Study-level points and caveats: White British donors predominated, females outnumbered males, and clonal diversity was possibly underestimated.

The V and J ends lost 1 base and 6 bases respectively, with 15 bases between them. The CDR3 spans 15 residues. Germline V gives CDR1 SGHTA, CDR2 FQGNSA. This table comes from immunoSEQ multiplex PCR, and its TCRdb copy is limited to in-frame clones, with some not included. The sample yields around 140,000 clones, 90% to 95% seen once. The genes are TRBV7-2 and TRBJ1-1; D remains unclear. The sequence was obtained from an adult in good health. Here the sequenced sample was peripheral blood, taken on day 0 of MenACWY control vaccination. DNA of the CDR3: TGTGCCAGCAGCTTAGTGCGCATAGGAGAGGCTGAAGCTTTCTTT. It encodes CASSLVRIGEAEAFF.